A single sample gave rise to the 26 T cell receptor beta chains below, sequenced in a study of shared clonotypes between healthy human individuals. Clones were read by immunoSEQ multiplex PCR, and TCRdb kept only the in-frame ones, dropping some. The table includes about 2.3 million clones, 85% to 95% detected once. Sample: naive CD4+ T cells from PBMCs. The subset was: CD45RA+ positively selected. These receptor sequences come from a man between 18 and 29 years old in good health. Some clones in this sample may be carry-over from other donors' samples.

The V call is TRBV29-1, the J call TRBJ2-1; D uncertain. From germline, CDR1 is SQVTM and CDR2 ANQGSEA. The V and J ends lost 2 bases and 0 bases respectively, with 5 bases between them. CDR3 length: 13 residues. CDR3 in amino acids: CSVEWSSYNEQFF. The CDR3 DNA follows: TGCAGCGTTGAATGGAGCTCCTACAATGAGCAGTTCTTC.

The V and J genes are TRBV29-1 and TRBJ2-5; D unresolved. Germline V lookup: CDR1 SQVTM, CDR2 ANQGSEA. V lost 1 base and J lost 5, with 8 bases in between. The CDR3 has 12 amino acids. The CDR3 loop reads CSVEVGWETQYF. The CDR3 DNA follows: TGCAGCGTTGAAGTGGGATGGGAGACCCAGTACTTC.

The chain recombines TRBV19 with TRBJ2-3; D may be TRBD2 (6 bases). V lost 5 bases to trimming and J lost 0 bases, with 21 bases between them. The CDR3 is made up of 18 amino acids. Germline CDR1 LNHDA, CDR2 SQIVND (reference sequence). In DNA form, the CDR3 reads TGTGCCAGTAGTCCCCATCGGTTGGCGGGACCCAGCACAGATACGCAGTATTTT. Its translation is CASSPHRLAGPSTDTQYF.

This sequence joins TRBV6-6 and TRBJ1-1, with D tentatively TRBD1 (5 bases). The CDR3 extends over 15 amino acids. V lost 5 bases to trimming and J lost 3 bases, with 16 bases between them. CDR1 is MNHNY, CDR2 SVGAGI, per germline (reference sequence). For the CDR3, the DNA is TGTGCCAGCAGTACCTTGCAAGGGACCCACACTGAAGCTTTCTTT. Its protein is CASSTLQGTHTEAFF.

The V gene is TRBV7-8, the J gene TRBJ2-7; 10 bases fit TRBD2. Per germline, CDR1 SGHVS and CDR2 FQNEAQ. This CDR3 is built from 15 residues. V dropped 3 bases and J dropped 2; count of bases not matched to a gene: 4. The CDR3 DNA sequence: TGTGCCAGCAGCTTCAGTCTAGCGGGAGCCTACGAGCAGTACTTC. This codes for CASSFSLAGAYEQYF.

This clone has just one count. This rearrangement joins TRBV5-6 to TRBJ1-1; perhaps TRBD1 as D (6 bases). Trimming removed 4 bases from V and 3 bases from J, with 28 bases in between. The CDR3 has 19 residues. Germline values: CDR1 SGHDT, CDR2 YYEEEE. CDR3 sequence reads: CASSPILPLRTTGYTEAFF. The CDR3 region has the DNA TGTGCCAGCAGCCCGATCCTCCCGCTTCGGACAACAGGGTACACTGAAGCTTTCTTT.

This chain links TRBV6-5 with TRBJ1-5; unclear D gene. CDR3 size: 13 residues. The germline V gene has CDR1 MNHEY and CDR2 SVGAGI. V was pared by 5 bases and J by 3 bases, with 8 bases between. DNA for the CDR3: TGTGCCAGCAGTACACGAAACAATCAGCCCCAGCATTTT. Translation gives CASSTRNNQPQHF.

About this clone itself: In the same sample, other DNA sequences code for this CDR3. V is TRBV28 and J is TRBJ1-3; no clear D gene. In germline, CDR1 is MDHEN, CDR2 SYDVKM. The CDR3 consists of 11 residues. The V end lost 5 bases, the J end lost 4 bases, and 3 bases lay between the germline ends. The CDR3 region is CASSLGNTIYF. The DNA for the CDR3 is TGTGCCAGCAGTCTGGGAAACACCATATATTTT.

The chain couples TRBV10-3 to TRBJ1-1; D gene uncertain. CDR3 length: 11 residues. V gave up 6 bases and J gave up 1 base, with 3 bases separating them. The germline V gene encodes CDR1 ENHRY and CDR2 SYGVKD. Written as DNA, the CDR3 is TGTGCCATCAGAGAGAACACTGAAGCTTTCTTT. This sequence encodes CAIRENTEAFF.

V and J are TRBV27 and TRBJ2-5; 10 bases are a match to TRBD1. The germline gives CDR1 MNHEY, CDR2 SMNVEV (reference sequence). The CDR3 length is 14 residues. The V gene end was trimmed by 4 bases and the J gene end by 5 bases; junction bases not matched to a gene: 4. CDR3 nucleotides: TGTGCCAGCAGTTCGACAGGGGGCGGGGAGACCCAGTACTTC. Encoded protein: CASSSTGGGETQYF.

The rearrangement joins TRBV29-1 to TRBJ2-3, with D possibly TRBD2 on 5 matching bases. The CDR3 covers 14 residues. Looked up from germline, CDR1 is SQVTM and CDR2 is ANQGSEA. The germline V and J ends were trimmed by 6 bases and 0 bases, with 13 bases remaining between them. The CDR3 here is CSVLRAGSTDTQYF. CDR3 nucleotides: TGCAGCGTGTTAAGGGCGGGCAGCACAGATACGCAGTATTTT.

Worth noting for this clone: Different DNA sequences within this sample yield the same CDR3. The chain recombines TRBV28 with TRBJ2-2; no reliable D call. V lost 6 bases and J lost 5, with 7 bases in between. There are 12 residues in the CDR3. Germline V gene data show CDR1 as MDHEN and CDR2 as SYDVKM. The CDR3 sequence: CASSLATGELFF. CDR3 bases: TGTGCCAGCAGCTTGGCGACCGGGGAGCTGTTTTTT.

The chain uses TRBV2 and TRBJ2-5; 10 bases agree with TRBD1. V shed 7 bases, J shed 5 bases, and the junction held 7 bases outside the gene matches. CDR1 is SNHLY and CDR2 is FYNNEI in the germline V gene. CDR3 length equals 14 residues. The CDR3 sequence: CASTGTGVGETQYF. The CDR3 DNA sequence: TGTGCCAGCACCGGGACAGGGGTTGGGGAGACCCAGTACTTC.

The rearrangement links TRBV25-1 to TRBJ2-5; maybe TRBD2 (5 bases). The germline CDR1 and CDR2 sequences are MGHDK and SYGVNS. V gave up 3 bases and J gave up 3 bases, with 17 bases separating them. CDR3 length: 16 residues. The CDR3 region has the DNA TGTGCCAGCAGTGACGGGGTTAGCAGTACCAAAGAGACCCAGTACTTC. This translates into CASSDGVSSTKETQYF.

A remark on this clone: The same CDR3 arises from other DNA sequences in this sample as well. V is TRBV27 and J is TRBJ2-7; D may be TRBD2 (5 bases). Per germline, CDR1 MNHEY and CDR2 SMNVEV (reference sequence). The CDR3 contains 14 residues. Trimming pared 6 bases from V and 0 bases from J, leaving 12 bases between. This CDR3 is CASSLTGSSYEQYF. CDR3 nucleotide sequence: TGTGCCAGCAGCCTAACGGGGTCCTCCTACGAGCAGTACTTC.

The rearrangement joins TRBV28 to TRBJ1-3; D unclear. The CDR3 length is 15 residues. From germline, CDR1 is MDHEN and CDR2 SYDVKM. Between the trimmed V and J ends, which lost 5 bases and 0 bases, there was a span of 11 bases. CDR3 bases: TGTGCCAGCAGTGCCGACGGCCACTCTGGAAACACCATATATTTT. Translation: CASSADGHSGNTIYF.

The genes are TRBV7-2 and TRBJ1-4; D is undetermined. V was shortened by 4 bases and J by 8 bases, with 14 bases between the two germline ends. The CDR3 has 14 amino acids. Germline-derived CDR1 and CDR2 are SGHTA and FQGNSA. Here the CDR3 DNA reads TGTGCCAGCAGCTCCCGAATTGGTTCGGAAAAACTGTTTTTT. This codes for CASSSRIGSEKLFF.

CDR3 residues: CASSSAGTGVANEQFF. In nucleotides, the CDR3 is TGTGCCAGCAGCTCAGCCGGGACAGGGGTAGCAAATGAGCAGTTCTTC. J is TRBJ2-1 and V is TRBV11-2, with 10 bases identical to TRBD1. The CDR3 length is 16 residues. Germline trimming cut 4 bases from V and 7 bases from J; bases unmatched to any gene: 10. Per the germline V gene, CDR1 is SGHAT and CDR2 is FQNNGV.

The J gene is TRBJ2-4, the V gene TRBV5-4; D perhaps matches TRBD1 (5 bases). The CDR3 contains 16 residues. Trimming cost V 0 bases and J 4 bases, with 14 bases left between them. CDR1 and CDR2 from the germline V gene are SGHNT and YYREEE (reference sequence). CDR3 in DNA: TGTGCCAGCAGCTTGGTTTCAGGGATTGGGAAAAACATTCAGTACTTC. Its protein product is CASSLVSGIGKNIQYF.

This CDR3 is CVSRGAGGYEQYF. The DNA for the CDR3 is TGTGTCTCTAGGGGCGCAGGGGGCTACGAGCAGTACTTC. The chain is built from TRBV28 and TRBJ2-7; 7 bases agree with TRBD1. The germline CDR1 and CDR2 sequences are MDHEN and SYDVKM. The CDR3 is made up of 13 amino acids.

J is TRBJ2-7 and V is TRBV4-2; 8 bases fit TRBD1. Germline V gene data show CDR1 as LGHNA and CDR2 as YNFKEQ. Unmatched junction bases numbered 11, after V lost 0 bases and J lost 7 bases. The CDR3 has 16 amino acids. The CDR3 loop reads CASSQDRTGRIGEQYF. The CDR3, as DNA: TGTGCCAGCAGCCAAGATCGGACAGGGAGGATTGGGGAGCAGTACTTC.

The V call is TRBV28, the J call TRBJ1-2; TRBD1 matches 11 bases. The CDR3 is 14 amino acids. Looked up from germline, CDR1 is MDHEN and CDR2 is SYDVKM. The V gene end was trimmed by 6 bases and the J gene end by 8 bases; junction bases not matched to a gene: 8. CDR3 region: CASRGQGVARGYTF. The CDR3 bases are TGTGCCAGCAGGGGACAGGGGGTGGCTAGGGGCTACACCTTC.

The table lists this clone with a few counts. This sample also contains other DNA sequences that code for the same CDR3. V and J are TRBV30 and TRBJ1-5; no firm D call. Per germline, CDR1 GTSNPN and CDR2 SVGIG (reference sequence). The ends were cut back, 0 bases at V and 5 bases at J, with 8 bases in the middle. This CDR3 region has 13 residues. This chain's CDR3 is CAWSVPGDQPQHF. DNA of the CDR3: TGTGCCTGGAGTGTACCGGGAGATCAGCCCCAGCATTTT.

This clone was detected once. This sequence joins TRBV7-6 and TRBJ2-7, with D perhaps TRBD1 (5 bases). V lost 0 bases to trimming and J lost 6 bases, with 15 bases between them. CDR1 and CDR2 (germline): SGHVS, FNYEAQ. This CDR3 region has 15 residues. The CDR3 region is CASSLAGRRVGEQYF. The CDR3 DNA reads TGTGCCAGCAGCTTAGCCGGGCGCAGGGTTGGCGAGCAGTACTTC.

This rearrangement joins TRBV9 to TRBJ1-1, with D possibly TRBD1 on 5 matching bases. The V end lost 4 bases, the J end lost 4 bases, and 14 bases lay between the germline ends. Germline values: CDR1 SGDLS, CDR2 YYNGEE. This CDR3 has 14 residues. In nucleotides, the CDR3 is TGTGCCAGCAGCTCGGGACTCAGATCCACTGAAGCTTTCTTT. This codes for CASSSGLRSTEAFF.

The chain has TRBV5-8 and TRBJ2-5; 7 nucleotides match TRBD1. CDR1 is SGHTS, CDR2 YDEGEE, per germline. The V and J ends lost 4 bases and 0 bases, in that order; junction bases with no gene match: 9. The CDR3 runs to 16 residues. Here the CDR3 DNA reads TGTGCCAGCAGCCACGACAGGGAAGGGTACCAAGAGACCCAGTACTTC. Translation: CASSHDREGYQETQYF.